The 27 T cell receptor beta chains below all came from one sample that was sequenced in a study of cytomegalovirus exposure and HLA in healthy donors. Produced via immunoSEQ multiplex PCR; TCRdb's table is partial and in-frame only. The data show tens of thousands of clones, with 75% to 90% seen just once and around 20% held by the top ten. The sequenced material came from PBMCs. All receptors come from a man between 18 and 29 years old in good health and CMV-seropositive.

The V and J genes are TRBV7-9 and TRBJ1-1; D possibly corresponds to TRBD1 (5 bases). Trimming removed 3 bases at V and 1 base at J, with 12 bases between. This CDR3 has 15 amino acids. Germline V CDR1 and CDR2: SEHNR, FQNEAQ (reference sequence). CDR3 sequence: CASSFPPRANTEAFF. CDR3 DNA: TGTGCCAGCAGCTTCCCCCCCAGGGCGAACACTGAAGCTTTCTTT. Together with reference TRBV7-9 and TRBJ1-1, the CDR3 gives the full variable domain: DTGVSQNPRHKITKRGQNVTFRCDPISEHNRLYWYRQTLGQGPEFLTYFQNEAQLEKSRLLSDRFSAERPKGSFSTLEIQRTEQGDSAMYLCASSFPPRANTEAFFGQGTRLTVV.

This chain connects TRBV30 to TRBJ1-2; D is unresolved. This CDR3 has 11 amino acids. Trimming removed 5 bases at V and 6 bases at J, with 10 bases between. Germline assignment: CDR1 GTSNPN and CDR2 SVGIG (reference sequence). The CDR3, as DNA: TGTGCCTGGCACTTCGTGGATGGCTACACCTTC. Translated: CAWHFVDGYTF.

This clone was seen more than once but under ten times. The V call is TRBV9, the J call TRBJ2-1; D is possibly TRBD1 (5 bases). V lost 0 bases, J lost 10 bases, and 11 bases lay in between. The germline V gene has CDR1 SGDLS and CDR2 YYNGEE. This CDR3 is built from 13 residues. CDR3 nucleotide sequence: TGTGCCAGCAGCGTAGAAGGGGTTGAAGAGCAGTTCTTC. It specifies CASSVEGVEEQFF.

The chain recombines TRBV11-2 with TRBJ2-7; 7 bases align to TRBD1. The germline V gene has CDR1 SGHAT and CDR2 FQNNGV. The CDR3 totals 14 residues. The V gene end was trimmed by 6 bases and the J gene end by 12 bases; junction bases not matched to a gene: 17. CDR3 DNA: TGTGCCAGCAGTAGAGGGACAGTAGATGAGGTACTGTACTTC. Amino acids: CASSRGTVDEVLYF.

The genes are TRBV11-3 and TRBJ2-2; D perhaps matches TRBD1 (6 bases). CDR1 is SGHNT, CDR2 YENEEA, per germline. V lost 4 bases and J lost 0, with 9 bases in between. The CDR3 runs to 15 residues. The CDR3 DNA follows: TGTGCCAGCAGCTCGGGACAACCGAACACCGGGGAGCTGTTTTTT. Its protein is CASSSGQPNTGELFF.

The CDR3 sequence: CAWRPGGAETQYF. Here the CDR3 DNA reads TGTGCCTGGAGGCCGGGGGGCGCAGAGACCCAGTACTTC. The rearrangement uses TRBV30 and TRBJ2-5; D might be TRBD2 (7 bases). Germline values: CDR1 GTSNPN, CDR2 SVGIG (reference sequence). The germline V and J ends were trimmed by 3 bases and 4 bases, with 12 bases remaining between them. The length of the CDR3 is 13 residues.

This clone was found a few times. The genes are TRBV6-1 and TRBJ1-2, with a tentative D call TRBD1 (5 bases). CDR1 MNHNS and CDR2 SASEGT come from the germline V gene. Trimming shortened V by 9 bases and J by 3 bases, and 8 bases separated the two germline ends. This CDR3 contains 11 residues. CDR3 in amino acids: CASAGDYGYTF. The CDR3 nucleotides are TGTGCCAGTGCGGGGGACTATGGCTACACCTTC.

This chain links TRBV25-1 with TRBJ2-3; the match to TRBD2 covers 12 bases. This CDR3 is built from 16 residues. Trimming cost V 1 base and J 5 bases; bases outside gene matches: 4. Germline V gene data show CDR1 as MGHDK and CDR2 as SYGVNS. The CDR3 coding sequence is TGTGCCAGCAGTGAATTTGTACTAGCGGGAGGAGATACGCAGTATTTT. Encoded protein: CASSEFVLAGGDTQYF.

The rearrangement links TRBV5-1 to TRBJ2-1, with TRBD2 identical over 11 bases. This CDR3 spans 17 amino acids. Germline trimming cut 0 bases from V and 5 bases from J; bases unmatched to any gene: 7. CDR1 is SGHRS and CDR2 is YFSETQ in the germline V gene. CDR3 residues: CASSLVYVGLADNEQFF. Here the CDR3 DNA reads TGCGCCAGCAGCTTGGTTTATGTGGGACTAGCGGACAATGAGCAGTTCTTC.

V is TRBV4-1 and J is TRBJ1-2, with D possibly matching TRBD1 (5 bases). The CDR3 has 18 residues. Trimming took off 0 bases at V and 9 bases at J, with 26 bases between the two ends. Germline CDR1 reads MGHRA; CDR2 reads YSYEKL. Here the CDR3 reads CASSQDPGPLRGGVSYTF. The CDR3 DNA is TGCGCCAGCAGCCAAGATCCCGGGCCTTTACGCGGGGGGGTTAGCTACACCTTC.

The chain couples TRBV5-1 to TRBJ1-1; D remains ambiguous. The CDR3 sequence is 16 residues long. CDR1 is SGHRS, CDR2 YFSETQ, per germline. V lost 0 bases to trimming and J lost 7 bases, with 19 bases between them. CDR3 coding DNA: TGCGCCAGCAGCTTGGGGGTCGCAGGAGGGCAGAATGAAGCTTTCTTT. Amino acids: CASSLGVAGGQNEAFF.

This chain joins TRBV27 and TRBJ2-5, with D perhaps TRBD1 (7 bases). Germline V gene sequence: CDR1 MNHEY, CDR2 SMNVEV (reference sequence). V gave up 5 bases and J gave up 4 bases, with 11 bases separating them. The CDR3 has 13 residues. CDR3 in amino acids: CASSGGDRETQYF. The CDR3 DNA reads TGTGCCAGCAGTGGCGGGGACAGAGAGACCCAGTACTTC.

The chain links TRBV9 to TRBJ1-2, with D possibly TRBD1 on 6 matching bases. Germline V lookup: CDR1 SGDLS, CDR2 YYNGEE. The V and J ends lost 4 bases and 6 bases respectively, with 13 bases between them. The CDR3 has 13 residues. The CDR3 loop reads CASSLGGGNGYTF. Written as DNA, the CDR3 is TGTGCCAGCAGCTTGGGGGGGGGCAATGGCTACACCTTC.

CDR3 DNA: TGCGCCAGCAGGACAAACGATAACACTGAAGCTTTCTTT. The encoded protein is CASRTNDNTEAFF. The V gene is TRBV10-1, the J gene TRBJ1-1; D remains ambiguous. The V end was cut by 6 bases, the J end by 2 bases, with 10 bases between. The CDR3 loop spans 13 amino acids. Per germline, CDR1 WNHNN and CDR2 SYGVQD (reference sequence).

The genes are TRBV12-5 and TRBJ2-1; D ambiguous. CDR1 and CDR2 (germline): LGHNT, FRNRAP. The CDR3 length is 11 residues. With 3 bases removed from V and 10 bases from J, the gap between germline ends came to 7 bases. The CDR3 sequence: CASGLRREQFF. CDR3 DNA: TGTGCTAGTGGTTTAAGGAGAGAGCAGTTCTTC.

The chain joins TRBV9 to TRBJ2-3; possible D gene TRBD1, 5 bases. The CDR3 runs to 14 residues. V lost 1 base to trimming and J lost 3 bases, with 9 bases between them. Germline V gene lookup returns CDR1 SGDLS and CDR2 YYNGEE. CDR3 sequence (DNA): TGTGCCAGCAGCGTACAGGGATCGACAGATACGCAGTATTTT. Residues: CASSVQGSTDTQYF.

This chain joins TRBV7-3 and TRBJ2-3; unclear D gene. The germline gives CDR1 SGHTA, CDR2 FQGTGA. V lost 1 base, J lost 1 base, and 18 bases lay in between. The CDR3 loop spans 18 amino acids. The CDR3 DNA reads as TGTGCCAGCAGCTTAAGTCCTATCCCCGAACGAGGCACAGATACGCAGTATTTT. The encoded protein is CASSLSPIPERGTDTQYF. Using reference TRBV7-3 and TRBJ2-3 for the parts outside the CDR3, the full variable domain is GAGVSQTPSNKVTEKGKYVELRCDPISGHTALYWYRQSLGQGPEFLIYFQGTGAADDSGLPNDRFFAVRPEGSVSTLKIQRTERGDSAVYLCASSLSPIPERGTDTQYFGPGTRLTVL.

This chain connects TRBV7-2 to TRBJ1-2; D remains ambiguous. V was pared by 5 bases and J by 2 bases, with 6 bases between. This CDR3 region has 12 residues. CDR1 and CDR2 from the germline V gene are SGHTA and FQGNSA. The CDR3 loop reads CASSQKNYGYTF. The CDR3, as DNA: TGTGCCAGCAGCCAAAAAAACTATGGCTACACCTTC. Variable domain in full (rest from reference TRBV7-2 and TRBJ1-2): GAGVSQSPSNKVTEKGKDVELRCDPISGHTALYWYRQSLGQGLEFLIYFQGNSAPDKSGLPSDRFSAERTGGSVSTLTIQRTQQEDSAVYLCASSQKNYGYTFGSGTRLTVV.

V and J are TRBV10-2 and TRBJ1-2; 7 nucleotides align to TRBD1. After removal of 8 bases from V and 4 bases from J, the junction contained 4 bases not matched to a gene. Germline-derived CDR1 and CDR2 are WSHSY and SAAADI. This CDR3 comprises 12 residues. The CDR3 sequence is CASAGQTYGYTF. The CDR3 region has the DNA TGCGCCAGCGCGGGACAGACCTATGGCTACACCTTC.

This rearrangement joins TRBV4-2 to TRBJ2-3; 7 bases agree with TRBD2. Germline V gene data show CDR1 as LGHNA and CDR2 as YNFKEQ. The CDR3 consists of 17 residues. V shed 0 bases, J shed 1 base, and the junction held 7 bases outside the gene matches. As DNA, the CDR3 is TGTGCCAGCAGCCAAGACATGACTAGCAGTCGCACAGATACGCAGTATTTT. Its protein product is CASSQDMTSSRTDTQYF.

This chain joins TRBV7-9 and TRBJ1-2; 8 bases are a match to TRBD1. The germline V gene encodes CDR1 SEHNR and CDR2 FQNEAQ (reference sequence). CDR3 length equals 17 residues. Trimming cost V 5 bases and J 4 bases; bases outside gene matches: 15. CDR3 residues: CASSAGGWDRRTYGYTF. CDR3 nucleotide sequence: TGTGCCAGCAGCGCGGGCGGGTGGGACAGGCGAACCTATGGCTACACCTTC. Combining the CDR3 with reference TRBV7-9 and TRBJ1-2 gives the whole variable domain DTGVSQNPRHKITKRGQNVTFRCDPISEHNRLYWYRQTLGQGPEFLTYFQNEAQLEKSRLLSDRFSAERPKGSFSTLEIQRTEQGDSAMYLCASSAGGWDRRTYGYTFGSGTRLTVV.

This chain's CDR3 is CASSLGGGPSEQYF. The CDR3 DNA sequence: TGTGCCAGCAGCTTAGGGGGGGGTCCCAGCGAGCAGTACTTC. V and J are TRBV7-8 and TRBJ2-7; TRBD2 agrees at 7 bases. CDR1 SGHVS and CDR2 FQNEAQ come from the germline V gene. V trimming: 1 base; J trimming: 6 bases; junction bases outside the gene matches: 6. The CDR3 contains 14 residues.

This clone has more than one count but fewer than ten. The chain couples TRBV7-2 to TRBJ1-2; tentatively, D is TRBD1 (5 bases). The germline V and J ends were trimmed by 6 bases and 6 bases, with 14 bases remaining between them. Germline loops: CDR1 SGHTA, CDR2 FQGNSA. The CDR3 extends over 13 amino acids. The CDR3 DNA reads as TGTGCCAGCAGTTGGGGGAGGGGAGATGGCTACACCTTC. Its translation is CASSWGRGDGYTF.

The chain uses TRBV2 and TRBJ1-1; D is perhaps TRBD1 (6 bases). This CDR3 contains 16 residues. Germline V gene sequence: CDR1 SNHLY, CDR2 FYNNEI. V was pared by 8 bases and J by 4 bases, with 23 bases between. The CDR3 protein is CASDEAGDGKLTEAFF. CDR3 DNA: TGTGCCAGCGATGAGGCAGGGGACGGGAAACTCACTGAAGCTTTCTTT.

This sequence joins TRBV7-9 and TRBJ1-2; 7 bases are shared with TRBD1. The germline V gene encodes CDR1 SEHNR and CDR2 FQNEAQ (reference sequence). The CDR3 is 15 amino acids. The J segment lost 4 bases and the V segment lost 4 bases, leaving 9 bases of the junction unmatched. CDR3 bases: TGTGCCAGCAGCTCTCTACAGGGGACGGGCTATGGCTACACCTTC. Translation: CASSSLQGTGYGYTF.

This chain connects TRBV9 to TRBJ2-1; D is unclear. CDR1 is SGDLS, CDR2 YYNGEE, per germline. Between the trimmed V and J ends, which lost 4 bases and 0 bases, there was a span of 11 bases. The CDR3 contains 15 residues. CDR3 loop: CASSSDLSSYNEQFF. In DNA form, the CDR3 reads TGTGCCAGCAGCTCTGACTTGAGCTCCTACAATGAGCAGTTCTTC.

The chain has TRBV5-1 and TRBJ2-5; 9 bases are a match to TRBD1. The ends lost 4 bases at V and 3 bases at J; junction bases unmatched: 4. CDR1 is SGHRS, CDR2 YFSETQ, per germline. The CDR3 length is 14 residues. The CDR3 DNA is TGCGCCAGCAGCCCTCGGACAGGGGAAGAGACCCAGTACTTC. This translates into CASSPRTGEETQYF.